This T cell receptor beta chain appears in the sequencing data of a study of T-cell memory formation after mild COVID-19 (dated by TCRdb to about 2021). Describing the broader study: Most TCR sequence clusters were specific to one of the two donors. In two donors, T-cell clones that expanded and contracted after mild COVID-19 were followed by sequencing TCRalpha and TCRbeta repertoires longitudinally. Two young, previously healthy adult volunteers, one female and one male, were included in the cohort.

The CDR3 holds 15 amino acids from the cysteine to the phenylalanine. Only CDR3 DNA remains: 45 bases, in frame from the first base. V drops 1 base and J drops 3 bases, leaving 12 bases in between. Based on the germline V gene, the CDR1 and CDR2 sequences are SGHTA and FQGNSA. In regard to this clonotype: What this receptor recognizes is not known. Base qualities are not at hand, and no much larger clone is one base apart.

These reads were obtained on an Illumina NovaSeq 6000. Using 5'RACE with constant-segment primers, TCRalpha and TCRbeta cDNA libraries were constructed, with sample barcodes and unique molecular identifiers added in the process. Trizol reagent was used to extract RNA from every sample. Amplification of the libraries took two PCR steps, and the second step added a second sample barcode plus Illumina TruSeq adapters. Libraries were sequenced on an Illumina NovaSeq with 2 x 150 bp paired-end reads. On the study's bioinformatics: The reads were demultiplexed and collapsed into UMI-guided consensus sequences using migec v1.2.7. Using mixcr v2.1.11, the UMI consensuses were aligned to TRA and TRB V and J templates and assembled into clonotypes. A clonotype was counted as expanded or contracted only if both edgeR and NoisET called the change significant, with noise models trained on biological replicates. edgeR calls used a false discovery rate-adjusted p below 0.01 and a log2 fold-change threshold of 1. PCA with hierarchical clustering of max-normalized trajectories of the 1000 most abundant clonotypes was used as exploratory dynamics analysis. Separately sequenced CD4+ and CD8+ repertoires were used to assign the CD4 or CD8 phenotype of responding clones. TCRdb trimmed public reads at Q25 via fastp, called clones via MiXCR and kept in-frame beta chains. Identical CDR3 proteins give one entry, which carries the most common genes and DNA. The V and J calls here are based on TCRdb, not the publication. The sample table shows some 600,000 distinct CDR3 sequences, and about 18% are seen once. The ten largest clonotypes hold around 7.8% of the sample.

Here is what the overall study found, with its caveats: Contracting CD4+ clones appeared mostly in the CM and EM memory subsets, whereas CD8+ clones were enriched in EMRA. Only a couple of mild cases were covered by the study, and larger cohorts that include severe cases with pre-infection samples were considered necessary. Some responding clones were detected in pre-infection memory, which suggested that pre-existing cross-reactive memory T cells had joined the SARS-CoV-2 response. Balanced CD4/CD8 phenotypes were observed for clones contracting from day 15 to 85, whereas a bias towards CD4+ was observed for a second wave of clones expanding from day 15 to 37. SARS-CoV-2 specificity was not confirmed for the second-wave clones peaking on day 37.

Ficoll-Paque density gradient centrifugation was the method used to isolate PBMCs. The source of this sequence is an adult woman who had mild COVID-19 (a few samples of this study predate the infection). The sample titles of this study are shuffled in the database, so cell type and time point are left out; the donor was told from shared clones. The V and J genes are TRBV7-2 and TRBJ1-2; the D gene remains uncertain. The sample comprised PBMCs or a T cell subset sorted from them (not recorded which). This receptor carries the CDR3 CASSLVGPGDYGYTF. The DNA sequence is given as TGTGCCAGCAGCTTAGTCGGACCGGGTGACTATGGCTACACCTTC.